These T cell receptor beta chains were read from a single sample in a study of shared clonotypes between healthy human individuals. Profiled with immunoSEQ multiplex PCR; TCRdb holds only in-frame clones, not every one. The profile shows about 2.3 million clones, 92% of them singletons. Material for sequencing was naive CD4+ T cells from PBMCs. These receptors were obtained from a man in his late teens or twenties in good health. Some clones in this sample may be carry-over from other donors' samples. Each CDR3 is given with its conserved first and last residue. D genes are given only for firm matches. Clone size appears in some rows only: once, few, many, or a class for an expanded clone.

. | 17 | TRBJ2-7 | TRBV5-4 | . | TGTGCCAGCAGCCAAAGGAACACCATCATGAACTCCTACGAGCAGTACTTC | CASSQRNTIMNSYEQYF
. | 17 | TRBJ1-5 | TRBV5-8 | . | TGTGCCAGCAGCCCCCTCAGGGGTGGGTGGAGTGGTCAGCCCCAGCATTTT | CASSPLRGGWSGQPQHF
. | 12 | TRBJ2-7 | TRBV28 | . | TGTGCCAGCAGTCAAACTACCTACGAGCAGTACTTC | CASSQTTYEQYF
. | 14 | TRBJ2-7 | TRBV7-9 | . | TGTGCCAGCAGCCCTCGGGCCTCGGACTACGAGCAGTACTTC | CASSPRASDYEQYF
. | 15 | TRBJ2-5 | TRBV5-1 | TRBD2 | TGCGCCAGCAGCGAAAAGCGGGGTGTTCAAGAGACCCAGTACTTC | CASSEKRGVQETQYF
. | 15 | TRBJ2-3 | TRBV28 | TRBD2 | TGTGCCAGCAGCCTAGCGGGTGCAAGCACAGATACGCAGTATTTT | CASSLAGASTDTQYF
. | 15 | TRBJ2-3 | TRBV7-9 | . | TGTGCCAGCAGCTTGCAACGGACTAGCACAGATACGCAGTATTTT | CASSLQRTSTDTQYF
few | 11 | TRBJ1-2 | TRBV18 | . | TGTGCCAGCTCCACGAGATATGGCTACACCTTC | CASSTRYGYTF
. | 15 | TRBJ1-5 | TRBV28 | TRBD1 | TGTGCCAGCAGCCAAACCGGGACAGCTAATCAGCCCCAGCATTTT | CASSQTGTANQPQHF
once | 15 | TRBJ2-7 | TRBV9 | TRBD2 | TGTGCCAGCAGCGTAGGAGCGGGAGGCCCCTACGAGCAGTACTTC | CASSVGAGGPYEQYF
. | 14 | TRBJ1-5 | TRBV6-1 | . | TGTGCCAGCACTCAACATATCCGTGCTGGGCCCCAGCATTTT | CASTQHIRAGPQHF
. | 14 | TRBJ1-1 | TRBV9 | . | TGTGCCAGCAGCGTAGATGGGGGGCAAACTGAAGCTTTCTTT | CASSVDGGQTEAFF
. | 15 | TRBJ1-3 | TRBV25-1 | . | TGTGCCAGCAGTGAATTTGGGGGAGGTGGAAACACCATATATTTT | CASSEFGGGGNTIYF
. | 15 | TRBJ2-7 | TRBV10-3 | . | TGTGCCATCAGTGAGTTTACAGGGCTCTCCTACGAGCAGTACTTC | CAISEFTGLSYEQYF
. | 15 | TRBJ1-2 | TRBV28 | . | TGTGCCAGCAGTTTAGGGGCAGGGGAGATCTATGGCTACACCTTC | CASSLGAGEIYGYTF
. | 13 | TRBJ1-4 | TRBV4-1 | . | TGCGCCAGCAGCCCCTCCTGGAATGAAAAACTGTTTTTT | CASSPSWNEKLFF
. | 14 | TRBJ1-2 | TRBV5-8 | . | TGTGCCAGCAGCCAAGGGGCGGGCCGGTATGGCTACACCTTC | CASSQGAGRYGYTF
few | 13 | TRBJ1-5 | TRBV5-1 | . | TGCGCCAGCAGTTCGGACAGCGGTCAGCCCCAGCATTTT | CASSSDSGQPQHF
. | 15 | TRBJ1-3 | TRBV28 | . | TGTGCCAGCAGTTTATCCGTGAGGGTCGGAAACACCATATATTTT | CASSLSVRVGNTIYF
. | 16 | TRBJ2-3 | TRBV7-2 | . | TGTGCCAGCAGCTTATTGCACGCTGCTAGCACAGATACGCAGTATTTT | CASSLLHAASTDTQYF
. | 12 | TRBJ2-5 | TRBV5-1 | . | TGCGCCAGCAGTAGGGACCAAGAGACCCAGTACTTC | CASSRDQETQYF
. | 15 | TRBJ2-7 | TRBV7-9 | TRBD1 | TGTGCCAGCAGCTCACAGGGGCCTTACCCCTACGAGCAGTACTTC | CASSSQGPYPYEQYF
. | 13 | TRBJ2-7 | TRBV19 | TRBD1 | TGTGCCAGTTCGGGACAGGGATCCTACGAGCAGTACTTC | CASSGQGSYEQYF
few | 10 | TRBJ1-1 | TRBV2 | . | TGTGCCAGCCTAAACACTGAAGCTTTCTTT | CASLNTEAFF
once | 14 | TRBJ2-7 | TRBV7-9 | TRBD2 | TGTGCCAGCAGCTCGGGACTAGCTGGTCACGAGCAGTACTTC | CASSSGLAGHEQYF
. | 16 | TRBJ1-5 | TRBV19 | . | TGTGCCAGTAGTTATCGTGCCCCAGGTAGCAATCAGCCCCAGCATTTT | CASSYRAPGSNQPQHF
. | 13 | TRBJ2-5 | TRBV5-1 | . | TGCGCCAGCAGCTTGTCGCCCGCAGAGACCCAGTACTTC | CASSLSPAETQYF
few | 14 | TRBJ1-1 | TRBV9 | . | TGTGCCAGCAGCGTAGCAGGGGCCAACACTGAAGCTTTCTTT | CASSVAGANTEAFF
. | 14 | TRBJ2-1 | TRBV14 | TRBD2 | TGTGCCAGCAGCCAAGTCGGGAGCGGGAGCCAGCAGTTCTTC | CASSQVGSGSQQFF
once | 14 | TRBJ2-1 | TRBV29-1 | TRBD2 | TGCAGCGTCAAGGGACTAGCGGCTTCCAATGAGCAGTTCTTC | CSVKGLAASNEQFF
few | 13 | TRBJ1-1 | TRBV29-1 | TRBD1 | TGCAGCGTCCAGACAGGGTTGAACACTGAAGCTTTCTTT | CSVQTGLNTEAFF
. | 13 | TRBJ2-7 | TRBV21-1 | . | TGTGCCAGCAGCAAAAACGGGCACTACGAGCAGTACTTC | CASSKNGHYEQYF
. | 16 | TRBJ1-2 | TRBV7-8 | . | TGTGCCAGCAGCCCCAGGGTGGCAGGGTCAAACTATGGCTACACCTTC | CASSPRVAGSNYGYTF
once | 15 | TRBJ1-2 | TRBV11-2 | . | TGTGCCAGCAGCTCGTACCTACGGACGCCTTATGGCTACACCTTC | CASSSYLRTPYGYTF
. | 15 | TRBJ2-5 | TRBV5-1 | . | TGCGCCAGCAGCTCCGTTTCCGGTGCGGGAGAGACCCAGTACTTC | CASSSVSGAGETQYF
. | 13 | TRBJ2-1 | TRBV6-5 | . | TGTGCCAGCAGTTACTCGCTCCACAATGAGCAGTTCTTC | CASSYSLHNEQFF
once | 13 | TRBJ2-5 | TRBV12-5 | . | TGTGCTAGTGGTTTGGCAGGGCAAGAGACCCAGTACTTC | CASGLAGQETQYF
. | 15 | TRBJ2-5 | TRBV19 | TRBD2 | TGTGCCAGTATCGACCGGGGGGGTGGAGATGAGACCCAGTACTTC | CASIDRGGGDETQYF
. | 15 | TRBJ2-5 | TRBV11-2 | . | TGTGCCAGCAGCCCAGGGACTTCCCTAGTGGAGACCCAGTACTTC | CASSPGTSLVETQYF
. | 12 | TRBJ1-2 | TRBV11-3 | . | TGTGTCAGCAGCTTGGGCTCCTATGGCTACACCTTC | CVSSLGSYGYTF
. | 13 | TRBJ2-5 | TRBV6-5 | . | TGTGCCAGCAGCCAGGACTTACAAGAGACCCAGTACTTC | CASSQDLQETQYF
. | 12 | TRBJ1-4 | TRBV6-1 | . | TGTGCCAGCCAACGGATTAATGAAAAACTGTTTTTT | CASQRINEKLFF